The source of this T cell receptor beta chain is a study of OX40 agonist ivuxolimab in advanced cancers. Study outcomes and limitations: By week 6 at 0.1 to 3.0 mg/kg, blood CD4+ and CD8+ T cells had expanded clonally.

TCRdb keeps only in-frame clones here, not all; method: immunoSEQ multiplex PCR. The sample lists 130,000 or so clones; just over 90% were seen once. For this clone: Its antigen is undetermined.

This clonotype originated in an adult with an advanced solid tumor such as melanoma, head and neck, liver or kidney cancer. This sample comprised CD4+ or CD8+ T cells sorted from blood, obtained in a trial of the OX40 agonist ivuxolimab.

CDR3 sequence: CASSLAGSAGGNTGELFF. CDR3 DNA: TGCGCCAGCAGCTTGGCCGGCTCCGCGGGAGGGAACACCGGGGAGCTGTTTTTT. The V gene is TRBV5-1, the J gene TRBJ2-2; 8 bases line up with TRBD2. Germline CDR1 SGHRS, CDR2 YFSETQ. There are 18 residues in the CDR3. With V trimmed by 0 bases and J by 1 base, 8 bases remained unmatched.